Given below is one TCR beta chain in context. Its antigen remains unidentified. Other nucleotide sequences in the sample specify the same CDR3. Treatment specified: oral pan-JAK inhibitor, 5-10 mg twice daily. The sample belongs to a study of CD8+ T cells in alopecia areata. Study-wide context: Oral tofacitinib, 5 to 10 mg twice daily, was given in an open-label trial.

General study results and limits: It was less clear whether patients shared TCRs than it was in mice, possibly because of HLA.

cDNA reverse transcribed from extracted RNA served as the sequencing template. Measured with immunoSEQ multiplex PCR; TCRdb has only the in-frame clones, and not every one. There are about 190,000 clones in the sample; 55% to 70% occur only once, and roughly 0.67% lies in the top ten. The source was CD4+ T cells sorted from blood, collected at week 4, from a patient treated with tofacitinib. The source of this sequence is a human donor with alopecia areata.

This chain's CDR3 is CASSGQGSYEQYF. The CDR3 nucleotides read TGTGCCAGTAGTGGGCAGGGGTCCTACGAGCAGTACTTC. The rearrangement uses TRBV19 and TRBJ2-7; TRBD1 might be the D (6 bases). This CDR3 is 13 amino acids long. Trimming removed 5 bases from V and 1 base from J, with 9 bases in between. Germline CDR1 is LNHDA and CDR2 is SQIVND (reference sequence).